The text below deals with one T cell receptor beta chain. Its target is not known. The data belong to a study of blood T cells in healthy people across ages. A sample-barcoded 5' primer and a J-beta primer mix were used in a second PCR of roughly 7 to 12 cycles. TCRdb redid the calling of the 5' RACE reads with MiXCR, one entry per CDR3 protein. The table has some 800,000 distinct CDR3 sequences, around 25% seen once. Study observations and caveats: Per million T cells, TCR beta diversity dropped roughly linearly as age increased.

Germline V lookup: CDR1 SGHDN, CDR2 FVKESK. The CDR3 is made up of 21 amino acids. The V gene end was trimmed by 1 base and the J gene end by 0 bases; junction bases not matched to a gene: 14. This sample was shared with a second study, whose subject was T cells of mothers and their children.

The TCR originated in a boy younger than 18 in good health. This chain connects TRBV14 to TRBJ2-4, with 11 bases matching TRBD1. The specimen sequenced was blood. The CDR3: CASSQGTGGLNVVRAKNIQYF. CDR3 DNA: TGTGCCAGCAGCCAAGGGACAGGGGGCCTCAACGTGGTTCGAGCCAAAAACATTCAGTACTTC. The entire variable domain, with the rest obtained from reference TRBV14 and TRBJ2-4, is as follows: EAGVTQFPSHSVIEKGQTVTLRCDPISGHDNLYWYRRVMGKEIKFLLHFVKESKQDESGMPNNRFLAERTGGTYSTLKVQPAELEDSGVYFCASSQGTGGLNVVRAKNIQYFGAGTRLSVL.